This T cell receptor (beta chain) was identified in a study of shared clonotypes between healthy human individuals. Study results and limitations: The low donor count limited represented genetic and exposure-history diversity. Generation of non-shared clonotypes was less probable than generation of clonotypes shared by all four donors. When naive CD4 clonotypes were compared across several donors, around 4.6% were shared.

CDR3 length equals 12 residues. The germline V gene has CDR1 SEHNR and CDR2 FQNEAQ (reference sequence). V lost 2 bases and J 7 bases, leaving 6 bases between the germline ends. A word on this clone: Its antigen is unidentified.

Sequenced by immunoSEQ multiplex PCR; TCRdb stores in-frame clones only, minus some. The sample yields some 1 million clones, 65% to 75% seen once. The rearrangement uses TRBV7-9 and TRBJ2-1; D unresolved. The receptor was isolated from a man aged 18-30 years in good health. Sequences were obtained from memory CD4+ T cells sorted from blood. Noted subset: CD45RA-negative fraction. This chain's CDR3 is CASSLNYNEQFF. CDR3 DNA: TGTGCCAGCAGCTTAAACTATAATGAGCAGTTCTTC.